The 27 T cell receptor beta chains in this list originate from one sample, sequenced in a study of shared clonotypes between healthy human individuals. Produced via immunoSEQ multiplex PCR; TCRdb's table is partial and in-frame only. The sample includes about 1 million clones, around 76% seen only once; the top ten take about 1.5%. The sequenced sample consisted of memory CD4+ T cells sorted from blood. The sample's subset: CD45RA-negative fraction. The source is a young man in good health.

The chain employs TRBV7-8 and TRBJ2-7; no firm D call. Trimming took off 1 base at V and 1 base at J, with 8 bases between the two ends. Germline values: CDR1 SGHVS, CDR2 FQNEAQ. The CDR3 runs to 14 residues. Here the CDR3 DNA reads TGTGCCAGCAGCTTAGTTGACTTATCCTACGAGCAGTACTTC. The encoded protein is CASSLVDLSYEQYF.

V is TRBV30 and J is TRBJ2-5; TRBD2 is a possible D gene (5 bases). Germline V gene data show CDR1 as GTSNPN and CDR2 as SVGIG (reference sequence). This CDR3 region has 16 residues. Trimming took off 5 bases at V and 1 base at J, with 20 bases between the two ends. The CDR3 region has the DNA TGTGCCTGGGGACTTCCGGTAGCGAGCTCCCAAGAGACCCAGTACTTC. Its protein product is CAWGLPVASSQETQYF.

The table lists this clone with a count of one. The chain combines TRBV25-1 with TRBJ1-1; no reliable D call. The CDR3 runs 13 residues. V shed 1 base and J shed 1 base, with 4 bases lying between them. Germline V gene data show CDR1 as MGHDK and CDR2 as SYGVNS. The CDR3 sequence: CASSEWWNTEAFF. CDR3 coding DNA: TGTGCCAGCAGTGAATGGTGGAACACTGAAGCTTTCTTT.

The chain joins TRBV9 to TRBJ2-3, with TRBD2 matching over 7 bases. Germline values: CDR1 SGDLS, CDR2 YYNGEE. The J segment lost 4 bases and the V segment lost 3 bases, leaving 14 bases of the junction unmatched. The CDR3 has 17 residues. CDR3 in DNA: TGTGCCAGCAGCGAGACCATGGGCGGGAGAGGAGCAGATACGCAGTATTTT. It specifies CASSETMGGRGADTQYF.

The V and J genes are TRBV23-1 and TRBJ1-2; D is undetermined. TRBV23-1 is treated as an ORF (open reading frame) with a function not yet certain. Trimming took 2 bases from V and 8 from J, leaving 6 bases between them. The length of the CDR3 is 11 residues. CDR3 amino acids: CASSQGGGYTF. CDR3 nucleotide sequence: TGCGCCAGCAGTCAAGGCGGGGGCTACACCTTC.

Notes on this clone: The same CDR3 is also encoded by other DNA sequences in this sample. The rearrangement joins TRBV5-1 to TRBJ1-1; D might be TRBD1 (5 bases). Per germline, CDR1 SGHRS and CDR2 YFSETQ. V was shortened by 4 bases and J by 1 base, with 8 bases between the two germline ends. The length of the CDR3 is 13 residues. The chain's CDR3 is CASSGQGNTEAFF. As DNA, the CDR3 is TGCGCCAGCAGCGGGCAGGGGAACACTGAAGCTTTCTTT.

This chain joins TRBV6-5 and TRBJ2-5, with 8 nucleotides matching TRBD2. The better agreement between TRBJ2-7 and the DNA end casts doubt on the J call. The length of the CDR3 is 15 residues. Germline CDR1 is MNHEY and CDR2 is SVGAGI. DNA for the CDR3: TGTGCCAGCAGTTACTCAACTAGCGGAACCTACGAGCAGTACTTC. Amino acids: CASSYSTSGTYEQYF.

The chain employs TRBV11-1 and TRBJ1-6; D unresolved. The V gene lost 2 bases and the J gene lost 4 bases, with 18 bases spanning the gap. The CDR3 runs to 18 residues. The germline CDR1 and CDR2 sequences are SGHAT and FQDESV (reference sequence). CDR3 in amino acids: CASSLRRGNSGYNSPLHF. The CDR3 coding sequence is TGTGCCAGCAGCTTACGCCGAGGAAACAGCGGGTATAATTCACCCCTCCACTTT.

The V call is TRBV7-2, the J call TRBJ2-7; tentative D call: TRBD1 (5 bases). The germline gives CDR1 SGHTA, CDR2 FQGNSA. Trimming cost V 1 base and J 3 bases, with 13 bases left between them. There are 15 residues in the CDR3. CDR3: CASSLEGLGLYEQYF. The CDR3 DNA follows: TGTGCCAGCAGCTTAGAGGGGCTGGGGCTCTACGAGCAGTACTTC.

This clone was recorded a few times. The J gene is TRBJ1-5, the V gene TRBV10-2; weak D call: TRBD1 (5 bases). This CDR3 has 14 residues. Looked up from germline, CDR1 is WSHSY and CDR2 is SAAADI. Trimming stripped 11 bases from V and 5 bases from J, with 19 bases between. This CDR3 reads CAAASQQGHQPQHF. The CDR3 bases are TGCGCCGCAGCGTCACAGCAGGGCCATCAGCCCCAGCATTTT.

In its sample, this clone was seen once. V gene TRBV6-5 combines with J gene TRBJ2-7; TRBD1 aligns across 7 bases. Germline V gene lookup returns CDR1 MNHEY and CDR2 SVGAGI. The ends lost 4 bases at V and 6 bases at J; junction bases unmatched: 12. The CDR3 sequence is 15 residues long. The CDR3 spells CASSSASRGRSEQYF. The CDR3 DNA is TGTGCCAGCAGTTCCGCGTCGAGGGGGCGGAGCGAGCAGTACTTC.

The chain joins TRBV7-3 to TRBJ2-1; 12 positions match TRBD2. The V and J ends lost 5 bases and 10 bases, in that order; junction bases with no gene match: 6. Germline lookup yields CDR1 SGHTA and CDR2 FQGTGA. This CDR3 contains 14 residues. In nucleotides, the CDR3 is TGTGCCAGCAGCCCTAGCGGGGGGGCTGGCGAGCAGTTCTTC. Translating gives CASSPSGGAGEQFF.

V is TRBV11-2 and J is TRBJ2-3; D not certain. This CDR3 spans 13 amino acids. The germline gives CDR1 SGHAT, CDR2 FQNNGV. Trimming shortened V by 2 bases and J by 5 bases, and 8 bases separated the two germline ends. Written as DNA, the CDR3 is TGTGCCAGCAGCTTAAGCGTTGGAGATACGCAGTATTTT. Translating gives CASSLSVGDTQYF.

This clone turned up a few times. This chain links TRBV19 with TRBJ2-3; 10 nucleotides match TRBD2. The CDR3 is made up of 17 amino acids. The V segment lost 3 bases and the J segment 6 bases; nucleotides outside the gene matches: 12. Germline CDR1 LNHDA, CDR2 SQIVND (reference sequence). The CDR3 loop is CASSIRRASGSLDTQYF. In DNA, the CDR3 is TGTGCCAGTAGTATTCGAAGGGCTAGCGGGAGCCTGGATACGCAGTATTTT. The full variable domain, its missing parts supplied by reference TRBV19 and TRBJ2-3, is DGGITQSPKYLFRKEGQNVTLSCEQNLNHDAMYWYRQDPGQGLRLIYYSQIVNDFQKGDIAEGYSVSREKKESFPLTVTSAQKNPTAFYLCASSIRRASGSLDTQYFGPGTRLTVL.

This clone was detected a few times. The J gene is TRBJ2-7, the V gene TRBV19; 7 bases map to TRBD1. Germline assignment: CDR1 LNHDA and CDR2 SQIVND (reference sequence). The CDR3 spans 15 residues. With 5 bases clipped from V and 3 bases from J, the junction kept 10 bases outside the gene matches. CDR3 nucleotide sequence: TGTGCCAGTAGTCGTGGGGACAGCAGTTACTACGAGCAGTACTTC. This encodes CASSRGDSSYYEQYF.

This CDR3 is CASGLGVTNTGELFF. The CDR3 region has the DNA TGTGCTAGTGGTTTGGGCGTTACGAACACCGGGGAGCTGTTTTTT. The chain couples TRBV12-5 to TRBJ2-2; the D is unclear. Trimming shortened V by 1 base and J by 0 bases, and 6 bases separated the two germline ends. This CDR3 region has 15 residues. In germline, CDR1 is LGHNT, CDR2 FRNRAP.

This clone was seen a handful of times. This chain links TRBV19 with TRBJ2-7; 10 bases align to TRBD1. Germline V gives CDR1 LNHDA, CDR2 SQIVND (reference sequence). The CDR3 spans 13 residues. With V trimmed by 3 bases and J by 6 bases, 2 bases remained unmatched. The chain's CDR3 is CASSIGQGGEQYF. DNA for the CDR3: TGTGCCAGTAGTATCGGACAGGGGGGCGAGCAGTACTTC.

This clone came up once. This rearrangement joins TRBV11-2 to TRBJ1-6, with 7 positions matching TRBD1. CDR1 and CDR2 from the germline V gene are SGHAT and FQNNGV. The CDR3 runs to 17 residues. The V segment lost 3 bases and the J segment 9 bases; nucleotides outside the gene matches: 14. The CDR3 DNA follows: TGTGCCAGCAGCTTGTCTACAGGGGAAGGTTTTGGTTCACCCCTCCACTTT. It translates to CASSLSTGEGFGSPLHF. Supplemented by reference TRBV11-2 and TRBJ1-6, the full variable domain reads EAGVAQSPRYKIIEKRQSVAFWCNPISGHATLYWYQQILGQGPKLLIQFQNNGVVDDSQLPKDRFSAERLKGVDSTLKIQPAKLEDSAVYLCASSLSTGEGFGSPLHFGNGTRLTVT.

Regarding this clone: Within the sample, other DNA sequences also encode this same CDR3. The J gene is TRBJ1-5, the V gene TRBV10-2; weak D call: TRBD1 (5 bases). The germline V and J ends were trimmed by 3 bases and 5 bases, with 8 bases remaining between them. CDR3 length equals 13 residues. Germline loops: CDR1 WSHSY, CDR2 SAAADI. This CDR3 is CASSDRVDQPQHF. CDR3 in DNA: TGCGCCAGCAGTGACAGGGTCGATCAGCCCCAGCATTTT.

This clone showed up just once. The chain couples TRBV9 to TRBJ2-5, with 8 positions matching TRBD1. Germline trimming cut 2 bases from V and 5 bases from J; bases unmatched to any gene: 8. Germline V gene sequence: CDR1 SGDLS, CDR2 YYNGEE. This CDR3 contains 15 residues. The DNA of the CDR3 is TGTGCCAGCAGCGTCGGACAGGGCATAACGGAGACCCAGTACTTC. Encoded protein: CASSVGQGITETQYF.

The V call is TRBV30, the J call TRBJ1-5; unclear D gene. CDR1 is GTSNPN and CDR2 is SVGIG in the germline V gene (reference sequence). Trimming left V 2 bases short and J 3 bases short, with 11 bases between. The CDR3 length is 14 residues. The CDR3 here is CAWSRADLNQPQHF. The CDR3 DNA reads as TGTGCCTGGAGTCGTGCGGACCTCAATCAGCCCCAGCATTTT. Full variable domain (outside the CDR3, taken from reference TRBV30 and TRBJ1-5): SQTIHQWPATLVQPVGSPLSLECTVEGTSNPNLYWYRQAAGRGLQLLFYSVGIGQISSEVPQNLSASRPQDRQFILSSKKLLLSDSGFYLCAWSRADLNQPQHFGDGTRLSIL.

The gene calls are TRBV5-6 and TRBJ1-6, with 7 bases aligning to TRBD1. Germline V CDR1 and CDR2: SGHDT, YYEEEE. With 0 bases clipped from V and 7 bases from J, the junction kept 4 bases outside the gene matches. CDR3 length: 15 amino acids. This chain's CDR3 is CASSLGHRGNSPLHF. The CDR3 DNA sequence: TGTGCCAGCAGCTTGGGCCACAGGGGAAATTCACCCCTCCACTTT.

This chain uses TRBV5-5 with TRBJ2-3; 8 bases agree with TRBD2. This CDR3 spans 15 amino acids. The ends lost 2 bases at V and 4 bases at J; junction bases unmatched: 6. In germline, CDR1 is SGHKS, CDR2 YYEKEE (reference sequence). In nucleotides, the CDR3 is TGTGCCAGCAGCTTCGGCAGCGGGGGCGCAGATACGCAGTATTTT. Protein product: CASSFGSGGADTQYF.

This clone was seen repeatedly, ten times or more. The chain uses TRBV30 and TRBJ1-5; D unresolved. Germline values: CDR1 GTSNPN, CDR2 SVGIG (reference sequence). This CDR3 has 14 residues. V was pared by 0 bases and J by 6 bases, with 12 bases between. For the CDR3, the DNA is TGTGCCTGGAGTGTATCGGGGTCCAGTCAGCCCCAGCATTTT. It encodes CAWSVSGSSQPQHF.

The sample holds a few counts of this clone. This sequence joins TRBV29-1 and TRBJ1-2; D is ambiguous. The CDR3 spans 14 residues. Looked up from germline, CDR1 is SQVTM and CDR2 is ANQGSEA. V gave up 5 bases and J gave up 3 bases, with 16 bases separating them. The CDR3 nucleotides are TGCAGCGTTTCCAGTACGGGATCCGACTATGGCTACACCTTC. It yields the protein CSVSSTGSDYGYTF. Complete variable domain (other parts from reference TRBV29-1 and TRBJ1-2): SAVISQKPSRDICQRGTSLTIQCQVDSQVTMMFWYRQQPGQSLTLIATANQGSEATYESGFVIDKFPISRPNLTFSTLTVSNMSPEDSSIYLCSVSSTGSDYGYTFGSGTRLTVV.

The V gene is TRBV6-4, the J gene TRBJ2-3; TRBD2 aligns across 11 bases. V was clipped by 1 base and J by 0 bases; unmatched bases: 15. The CDR3 runs to 21 residues. In germline, CDR1 is MRHNA, CDR2 SNTAGT. CDR3 amino acids: CASSDFRGSGGAAVSTDTQYF. CDR3 nucleotide sequence: TGTGCCAGCAGTGACTTCAGGGGTAGCGGGGGGGCCGCGGTAAGCACAGATACGCAGTATTTT.

The chain couples TRBV2 to TRBJ1-6, with 8 nucleotides matching TRBD1. After removal of 4 bases from V and 7 bases from J, the junction contained 6 bases not matched to a gene. The CDR3 is made up of 15 amino acids. CDR1 SNHLY and CDR2 FYNNEI come from the germline V gene. CDR3 in DNA: TGTGCCAGCAGTGGACAGGGGACGGGAAATTCACCCCTCCACTTT. It codes for CASSGQGTGNSPLHF.